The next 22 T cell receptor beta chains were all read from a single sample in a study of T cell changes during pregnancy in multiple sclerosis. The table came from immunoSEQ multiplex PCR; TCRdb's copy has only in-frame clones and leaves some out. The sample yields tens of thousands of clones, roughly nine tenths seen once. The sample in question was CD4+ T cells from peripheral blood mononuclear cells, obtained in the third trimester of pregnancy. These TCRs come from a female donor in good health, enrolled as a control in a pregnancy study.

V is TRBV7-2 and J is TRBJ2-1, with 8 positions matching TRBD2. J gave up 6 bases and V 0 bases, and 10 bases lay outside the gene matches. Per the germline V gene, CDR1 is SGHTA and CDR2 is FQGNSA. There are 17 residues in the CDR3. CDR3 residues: CASSLARLAGVGNEQFF. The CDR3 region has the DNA TGTGCCAGCAGCTTAGCCCGTCTAGCGGGTGTAGGCAATGAGCAGTTCTTC.

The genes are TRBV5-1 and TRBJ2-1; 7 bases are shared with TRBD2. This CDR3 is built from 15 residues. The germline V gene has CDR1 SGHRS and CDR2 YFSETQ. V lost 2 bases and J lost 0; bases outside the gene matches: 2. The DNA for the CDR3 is TGCGCCAGCAGCTTTACTAGCGCCTCCTACAATGAGCAGTTCTTC. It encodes CASSFTSASYNEQFF.

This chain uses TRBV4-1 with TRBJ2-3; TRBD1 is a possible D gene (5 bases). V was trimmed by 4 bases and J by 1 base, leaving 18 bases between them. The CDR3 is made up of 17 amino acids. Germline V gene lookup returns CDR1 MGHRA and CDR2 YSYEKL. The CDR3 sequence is CASSLNSPRERTDTQYF. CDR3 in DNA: TGCGCCAGCAGCCTTAATTCCCCCAGGGAACGCACAGATACGCAGTATTTT.

In DNA, the CDR3 is TGTGCCAGCAGCCCGGGGGGGGAGACCCAGTACTTC. The encoded protein is CASSPGGETQYF. The V call is TRBV13, the J call TRBJ2-5, with 8 positions matching TRBD2. This CDR3 region has 12 residues. Germline-derived CDR1 and CDR2 are PRHDT and FYEKMQ (reference sequence). With V trimmed by 5 bases and J by 5 bases, 1 base remained unmatched.

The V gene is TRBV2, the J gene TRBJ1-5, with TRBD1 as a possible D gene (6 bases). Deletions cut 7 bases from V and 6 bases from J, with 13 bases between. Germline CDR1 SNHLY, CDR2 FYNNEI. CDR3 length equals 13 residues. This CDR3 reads CASMGGRGQPQHF. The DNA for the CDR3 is TGTGCCAGCATGGGGGGGCGAGGTCAGCCCCAGCATTTT.

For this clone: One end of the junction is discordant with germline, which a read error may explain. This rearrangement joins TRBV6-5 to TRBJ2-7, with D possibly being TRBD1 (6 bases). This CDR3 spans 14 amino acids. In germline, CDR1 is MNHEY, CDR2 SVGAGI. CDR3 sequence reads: CASSSTWTAYERYF. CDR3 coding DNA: TGTGCCAGCAGCTCCACTTGGACAGCCTACGAGCGGTACTTC.

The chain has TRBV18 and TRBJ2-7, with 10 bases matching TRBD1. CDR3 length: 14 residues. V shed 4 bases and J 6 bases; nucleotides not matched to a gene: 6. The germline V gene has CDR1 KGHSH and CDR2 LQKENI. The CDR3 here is CASSRGTGETEQYF. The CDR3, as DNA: TGTGCCAGCTCACGCGGGACAGGGGAAACCGAGCAGTACTTC.

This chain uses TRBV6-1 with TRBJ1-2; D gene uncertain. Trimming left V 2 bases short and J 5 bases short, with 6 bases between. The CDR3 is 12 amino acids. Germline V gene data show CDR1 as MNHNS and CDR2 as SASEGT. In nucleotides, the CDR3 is TGTGCCAGCAGTGAACGAGGGTATGGCTACACCTTC. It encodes CASSERGYGYTF.

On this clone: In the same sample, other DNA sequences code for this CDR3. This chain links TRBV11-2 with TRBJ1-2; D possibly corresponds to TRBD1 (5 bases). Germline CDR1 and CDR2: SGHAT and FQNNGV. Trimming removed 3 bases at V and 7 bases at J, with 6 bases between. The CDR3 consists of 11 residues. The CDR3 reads CASSFRGGYTF. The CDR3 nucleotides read TGTGCCAGCAGCTTTAGGGGTGGCTACACCTTC.

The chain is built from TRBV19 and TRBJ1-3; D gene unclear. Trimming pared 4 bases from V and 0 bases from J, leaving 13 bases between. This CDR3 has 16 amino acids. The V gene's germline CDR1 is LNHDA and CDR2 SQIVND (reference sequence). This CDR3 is CASSRDGMSSGNTIYF. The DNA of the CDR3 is TGTGCCAGTAGTAGAGACGGGATGAGCTCTGGAAACACCATATATTTT. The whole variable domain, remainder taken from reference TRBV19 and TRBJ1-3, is DGGITQSPKYLFRKEGQNVTLSCEQNLNHDAMYWYRQDPGQGLRLIYYSQIVNDFQKGDIAEGYSVSREKKESFPLTVTSAQKNPTAFYLCASSRDGMSSGNTIYFGEGSWLTVV.

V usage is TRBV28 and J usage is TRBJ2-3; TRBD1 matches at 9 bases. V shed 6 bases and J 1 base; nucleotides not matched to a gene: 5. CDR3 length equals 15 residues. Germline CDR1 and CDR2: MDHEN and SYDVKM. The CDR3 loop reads CASREQGAGTDTQYF. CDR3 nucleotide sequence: TGTGCCAGCAGGGAACAGGGGGCCGGCACAGATACGCAGTATTTT.

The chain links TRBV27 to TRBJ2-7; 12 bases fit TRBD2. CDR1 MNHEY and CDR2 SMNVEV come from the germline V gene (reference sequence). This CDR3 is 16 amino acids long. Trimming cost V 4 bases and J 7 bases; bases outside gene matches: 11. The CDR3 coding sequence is TGTGCCAGCAGTTCTCATACTAGCGGGAGGATTGGGGAGCAGTACTTC. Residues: CASSSHTSGRIGEQYF.

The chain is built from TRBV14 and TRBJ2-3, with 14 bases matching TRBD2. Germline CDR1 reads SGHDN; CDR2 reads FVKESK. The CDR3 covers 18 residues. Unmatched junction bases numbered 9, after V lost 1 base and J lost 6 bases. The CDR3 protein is CASSQGPWTSGGTDTQYF. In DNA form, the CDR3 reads TGTGCCAGCAGCCAAGGGCCTTGGACTAGCGGGGGGACCGATACGCAGTATTTT.

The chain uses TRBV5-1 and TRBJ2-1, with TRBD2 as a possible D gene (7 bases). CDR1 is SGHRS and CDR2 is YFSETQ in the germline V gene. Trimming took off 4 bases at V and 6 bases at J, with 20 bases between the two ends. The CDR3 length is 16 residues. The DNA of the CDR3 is TGCGCCAGCAGCCCGGCGGGCGGGGGCCTTCTCAATGAGCAGTTCTTC. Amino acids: CASSPAGGGLLNEQFF.

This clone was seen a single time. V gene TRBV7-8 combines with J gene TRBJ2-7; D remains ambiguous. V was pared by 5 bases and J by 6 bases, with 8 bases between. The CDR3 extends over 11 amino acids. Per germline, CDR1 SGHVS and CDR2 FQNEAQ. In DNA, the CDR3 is TGTGCCAGCAGCCTGTCGCGCGAGCAGTACTTC. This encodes CASSLSREQYF. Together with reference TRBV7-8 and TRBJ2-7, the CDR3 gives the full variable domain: GAGVSQSPRYKVAKRGQDVALRCDPISGHVSLFWYQQALGQGPEFLTYFQNEAQLDKSGLPSDRFFAERPEGSVSTLKIQRTQQEDSAVYLCASSLSREQYFGPGTRLTVT.

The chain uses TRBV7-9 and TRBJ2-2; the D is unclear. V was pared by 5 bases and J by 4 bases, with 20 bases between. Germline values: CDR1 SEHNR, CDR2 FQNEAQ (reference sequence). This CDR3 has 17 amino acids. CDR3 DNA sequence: TGTGCCAGCAGCGCGCCCGGAATGACTCAACTCACCGGGGAGCTGTTTTTT. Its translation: CASSAPGMTQLTGELFF.

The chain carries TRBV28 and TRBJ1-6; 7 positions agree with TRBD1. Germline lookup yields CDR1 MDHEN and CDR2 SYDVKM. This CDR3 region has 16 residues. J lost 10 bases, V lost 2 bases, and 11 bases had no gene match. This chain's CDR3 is CASSLEGAQRGSPLHF. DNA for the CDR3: TGTGCCAGCAGTTTAGAGGGGGCGCAAAGAGGCTCACCCCTCCACTTT.

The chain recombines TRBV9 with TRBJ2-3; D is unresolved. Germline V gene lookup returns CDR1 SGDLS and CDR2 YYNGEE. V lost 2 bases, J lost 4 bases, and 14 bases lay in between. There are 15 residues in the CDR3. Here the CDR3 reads CASSVNNRGPDTQYF. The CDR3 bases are TGTGCCAGCAGCGTGAATAACCGCGGCCCAGATACGCAGTATTTT. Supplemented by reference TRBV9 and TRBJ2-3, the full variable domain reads DSGVTQTPKHLITATGQRVTLRCSPRSGDLSVYWYQQSLDQGLQFLIQYYNGEERAKGNILERFSAQQFPDLHSELNLSSLELGDSALYFCASSVNNRGPDTQYFGPGTRLTVL.

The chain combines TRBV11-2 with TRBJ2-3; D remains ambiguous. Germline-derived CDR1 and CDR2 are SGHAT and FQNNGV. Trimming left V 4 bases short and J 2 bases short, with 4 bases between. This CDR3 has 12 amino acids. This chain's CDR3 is CASSSLTDTQYF. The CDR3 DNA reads TGTGCCAGCAGCTCCCTCACAGATACGCAGTATTTT.

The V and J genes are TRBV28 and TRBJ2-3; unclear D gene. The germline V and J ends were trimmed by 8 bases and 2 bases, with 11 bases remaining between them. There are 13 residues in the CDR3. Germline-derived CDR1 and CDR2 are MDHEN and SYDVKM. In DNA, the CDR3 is TGTGCCAGCCTAGGTAGGATCACAGATACGCAGTATTTT. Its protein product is CASLGRITDTQYF.

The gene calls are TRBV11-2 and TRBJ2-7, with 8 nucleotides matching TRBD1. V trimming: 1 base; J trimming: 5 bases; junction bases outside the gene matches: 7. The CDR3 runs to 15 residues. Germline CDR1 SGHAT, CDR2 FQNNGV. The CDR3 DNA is TGTGCCAGCAGCTTAGTGGCAGGGGGCATCAACGAGCAGTACTTC. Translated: CASSLVAGGINEQYF.

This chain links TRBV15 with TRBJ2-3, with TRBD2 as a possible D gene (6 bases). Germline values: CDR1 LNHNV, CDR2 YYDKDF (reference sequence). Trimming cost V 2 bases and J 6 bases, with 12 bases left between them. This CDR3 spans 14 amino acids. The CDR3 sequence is CATSRPGLLDTQYF. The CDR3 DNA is TGTGCCACCAGCAGACCGGGACTTCTGGATACGCAGTATTTT.